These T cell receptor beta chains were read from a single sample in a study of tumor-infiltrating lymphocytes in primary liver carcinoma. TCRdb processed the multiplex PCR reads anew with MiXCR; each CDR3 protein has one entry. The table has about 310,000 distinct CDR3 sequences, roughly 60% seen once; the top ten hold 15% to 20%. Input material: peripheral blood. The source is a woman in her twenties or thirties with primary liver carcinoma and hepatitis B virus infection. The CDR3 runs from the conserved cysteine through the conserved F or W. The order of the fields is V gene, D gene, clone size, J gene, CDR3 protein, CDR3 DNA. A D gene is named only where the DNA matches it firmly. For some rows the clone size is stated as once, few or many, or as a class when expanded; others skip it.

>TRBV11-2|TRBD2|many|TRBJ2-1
CASSPPGLAGAWGNEQFF
TGTGCCAGCAGCCCACCGGGACTAGCGGGAGCTTGGGGTAATGAGCAGTTCTTC
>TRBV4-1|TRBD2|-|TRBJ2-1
CASSHSPSGTNEQFF
TGCGCCAGCAGCCACTCTCCTAGCGGGACCAATGAGCAGTTCTTC
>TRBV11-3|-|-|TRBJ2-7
CTSNLGGAYEQYF
TGTACCAGCAACTTAGGAGGAGCCTACGAGCAGTACTTC
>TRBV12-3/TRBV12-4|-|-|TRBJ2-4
CASSLDGGNIQYF
TGTGCCAGCAGTTTAGATGGGGGAAACATTCAGTACTTC
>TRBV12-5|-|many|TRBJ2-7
CASGLYGGAHYEQYF
TGTGCTAGTGGTTTGTACGGGGGCGCCCACTACGAGCAGTACTTC
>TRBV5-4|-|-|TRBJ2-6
CASRTDSGANVLTF
TGTGCCAGCAGAACCGACTCTGGGGCCAACGTCCTGACTTTC
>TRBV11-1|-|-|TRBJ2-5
CVSSLDWGTQEAQYF
TGTGTCAGCAGCTTAGATTGGGGAACCCAAGAGGCCCAGTACTTC
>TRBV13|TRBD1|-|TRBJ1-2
CASSFRDRIHYGYTF
TGTGCCAGCAGCTTCAGGGACAGGATACACTATGGCTACACCTTC
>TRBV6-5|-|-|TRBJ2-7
CASNYKDSSSYEQYF
TGTGCTAGCAATTACAAGGACAGCAGCTCCTACGAGCAATACTTC
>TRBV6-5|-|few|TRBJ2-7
CASRPYRGGGYEQYF
TGTGCCAGCAGGCCATACAGGGGGGGAGGCTACGAGCAGTACTTC
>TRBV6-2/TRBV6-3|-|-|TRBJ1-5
CASTRDRINQPHHF
TGTGCCAGCACCAGGGACCGGATCAATCAGCCCCATCATTTT